A selection of T cell receptor beta chains follows, all from one sample in a study of regulatory T cells in long-lasting Graves disease. From the multiplex PCR reads, TCRdb called clonotypes with MiXCR, one entry per CDR3 protein. The sample consists of 350,000 to 500,000 distinct CDR3 sequences, about a sixth of them appearing once. These sequences were also reported in another study, on T cells in Graves' hyperthyroidism and ophthalmopathy.

The specimen was peripheral blood mononuclear cells (PBMCs), collected at new diagnosis, from a patient treated with antithyroid drugs. The receptors stem from a woman under 30 with Graves disease. The CDR3 runs from the conserved cysteine through the conserved F or W.

TRBJ2-2,TRBV3-1,CASSEGAGPGELFF
TRBJ2-1,TRBV29-1,CSAPGQGKTYNEQFF
TRBJ2-7,TRBV2,CASSVAFSSEQYF
TRBJ2-1,TRBV4-2,CASSHDGSEQFF
TRBJ2-1,TRBV28,CASSLVGPNEQFF
TRBJ2-7,TRBV30,CAWSVLGRGPSYEQYF
TRBJ2-2,TRBV30,CAWSVFSFGELFF
TRBJ1-2,TRBV27,CASSLRGPGVFYGYTF
TRBJ2-1,TRBV7-9,CASGEISGRYEQFF
TRBJ2-1,TRBV10-3,CAISEGQGFPYNEQFF
TRBJ2-7,TRBV20-1,CSARVFRDQSYEQYF
TRBJ2-2,TRBV9,CASREQGNTGELFF
TRBJ2-2,TRBV19,CASSPKLPSTGELFF
TRBJ2-7,TRBV11-2,CASSLDKRVAEQYF
TRBJ1-5,TRBV15,CATSSVRGYSNQPQHF
TRBJ2-7,TRBV27,CASRYRGQMSYEQYF
TRBJ1-5,TRBV19,CASSIDRSNQPQHF
TRBJ1-1,TRBV12-3/TRBV12-4,CASSTRDRLEAFF
TRBJ1-1,TRBV18,CASSPFVREGNTEAFF
TRBJ2-5,TRBV11-2,CASSLPSSGVGTQYF
TRBJ2-1,TRBV20-1,CSARMGLGSYNEQFF
TRBJ2-5,TRBV6-2/TRBV6-3,CARDTLQETQYF
TRBJ2-7,TRBV11-2,CASSLDSGEGIYEQYF
TRBJ2-1,TRBV6-2/TRBV6-3,CASSYWEWSNEQFF
TRBJ2-5,TRBV27,CASSLKVDRGETQYF
TRBJ2-3,TRBV7-3,CASSLAASGNPTDTQYF
TRBJ2-5,TRBV12-3/TRBV12-4,CASSFTETQYF
TRBJ2-7,TRBV18,CASSPGLWPYEQYF
TRBJ1-4,TRBV20-1,CSASVRWRGDEKLFF
TRBJ2-1,TRBV28,CASSWTALNEQFF
TRBJ2-3,TRBV4-3,CASSQRGQGTDTQYF
TRBJ1-2,TRBV5-1,CASSLQQGSPYGYTF
TRBJ1-2,TRBV11-2,CASSLMPGRNYGYTF
TRBJ1-1,TRBV28,CASNRRNTEAFF
TRBJ1-4,TRBV12-3/TRBV12-4,CASGAGPTNEKLFF
TRBJ2-7,TRBV7-2,CASSFQKGSSYEQYF
TRBJ2-1,TRBV9,CASGREVDNEQFF
TRBJ2-1,TRBV18,CASSPRELAGVYNEQFF
TRBJ2-6,TRBV24-1,CATSDSGQASGANVLTF
TRBJ2-3,TRBV10-2,CASSVIFGSGSSTDTQYF
TRBJ2-7,TRBV12-3/TRBV12-4,CASSPGQGKYEQYF
TRBJ2-1,TRBV7-3,CASSVVYRDEQFF
TRBJ1-4,TRBV10-3,CAISDVAPATNEKLFF
TRBJ2-7,TRBV6-2/TRBV6-3,CASSLLTGGNEQYF
TRBJ1-2,TRBV11-2,CASGPSDGYTF
TRBJ1-4,TRBV27,CASSLSGQGPFNEKLFF
TRBJ2-1,TRBV28,CASSLHSSYNEQSF
TRBJ2-3,TRBV27,CASSYSPDTQYF
TRBJ2-5,TRBV18,CASSPIPQETQYF
TRBJ1-4,TRBV19,CASSIGPPSGAEKLFF
TRBJ2-3,TRBV2,CASSLGGWDTQYF
TRBJ2-1,TRBV5-1,CASSLVGASGRRNEQFF
TRBJ1-2,TRBV20-1,CSAPPGDRDDGYTF
TRBJ2-5,TRBV28,CASSLVQAETQYF
TRBJ2-7,TRBV7-8,CASRAERTAGYEQYF
TRBJ1-2,TRBV28,CASSSQGPGGYTF
TRBJ2-1,TRBV30,CGWSGREGREQFF